In this sample, the clone carrying this T cell receptor beta chain turned up a few times. The antigen is not known. These data originate in a study of cytomegalovirus exposure and HLA in healthy donors. Findings of the study overall: Among the sequence variants, a highly shared cluster was likely an artifact of sequencing. Another analysis was done later, and it associated 15,000 to 20,000 TCR beta sequences with HLA alleles at 0.05 false discovery rate.

The CDR3 has 16 amino acids. The V segment lost 3 bases and the J segment 2 bases; nucleotides outside the gene matches: 4. CDR1 LNHDA and CDR2 SQIVND come from the germline V gene (reference sequence). In the PCR, 60 Vbeta and 13 Jbeta primers were used. Clones were sequenced by immunoSEQ multiplex PCR, and TCRdb holds only the in-frame ones, with some missing. The data contain 100,000 to 150,000 clones, under 20% of them singletons. Sequenced sample: PBMCs. The chain recombines TRBV19 with TRBJ2-5; 12 bases line up with TRBD2. The clonotype comes from a female donor in good health and CMV-seropositive. The CDR3 sequence is CASSILAGGPQETQYF. In DNA form, the CDR3 reads TGTGCCAGTAGTATTCTAGCGGGAGGGCCTCAAGAGACCCAGTACTTC.